Detailed here is one T cell receptor (beta chain). The record originates from a study of blood T cell repertoires in COVID-19. Turning to the study itself: Specimens from acute and convalescent COVID-19 originated in the United States, Italy and Spain. Sources were T cells, B-cell-depleted T cells, or PBMCs; the material itself was cDNA or gDNA.

There are 13 residues in the CDR3. Germline CDR1 is MNHEY and CDR2 is SVGAGI. The germline V and J ends were trimmed by 5 bases and 0 bases, with 7 bases remaining between them. Profiled with immunoSEQ multiplex PCR; TCRdb holds only in-frame clones, not every one. Here the sample spans roughly 330,000 clones, approximately 90% being singletons. Adults between roughly 18 and 95 years of age took part from under 25 US areas. Which cohort a participant joined came from the clinical history participants gave. The rearrangement uses TRBV6-5 and TRBJ2-5; D is uncertain. This clonotype was sampled from a woman aged 30 to 39 who had recovered from COVID-19. Input material: PBMCs or T cells enriched from blood (not recorded which). CDR3 protein: CASSNTYQETQYF. DNA for the CDR3: TGTGCCAGCAGTAACACATACCAAGAGACCCAGTACTTC.